These T cell receptor beta chains were read from a single sample in a study of blood T cell repertoires in COVID-19. Sequencing used immunoSEQ multiplex PCR; TCRdb keeps in-frame clones, though not all of them. Of under 450,000 clones listed, roughly 86% were seen once; the top ten hold 1% to 1.5%. What was sequenced was PBMCs or T cells enriched from blood (not recorded which). The origin of the receptors is a man younger than 40 who had recovered from COVID-19. The CDR3 runs from the conserved cysteine through the conserved F or W. D genes are given only for firm matches. Clone size is stated in some rows and not others, as once, few, many or a class when expanded.

len: 16; v_gene: TRBV5-5; d_gene: TRBD2; abundance: .; j_gene: TRBJ2-2; CDR3aa: CASSLVVAGATGELFF; CDR3nt: TGTGCCAGCAGCTTGGTAGTAGCGGGGGCCACCGGGGAGCTGTTTTTT
len: 13; v_gene: TRBV12-3/TRBV12-4; d_gene: TRBD1; abundance: .; j_gene: TRBJ1-2; CDR3aa: CASSPRGLGGYTF; CDR3nt: TGTGCCAGCAGTCCCAGGGGGCTCGGTGGCTACACCTTC
len: 15; v_gene: TRBV30; d_gene: .; abundance: .; j_gene: TRBJ2-5; CDR3aa: CAWSVQEGARETQYF; CDR3nt: TGTGCCTGGAGTGTACAGGAGGGGGCCCGAGAGACCCAGTACTTC
len: 13; v_gene: TRBV6-2/TRBV6-3; d_gene: .; abundance: .; j_gene: TRBJ2-7; CDR3aa: CASSLGGGREQYF; CDR3nt: TGTGCCAGCAGTCTAGGGGGGGGCCGCGAGCAGTACTTC
len: 15; v_gene: TRBV9; d_gene: TRBD1; abundance: .; j_gene: TRBJ1-5; CDR3aa: CASSEGQGSNQPQHF; CDR3nt: TGTGCCAGCAGCGAGGGACAGGGTAGCAATCAGCCCCAGCATTTT
len: 16; v_gene: TRBV6-1; d_gene: .; abundance: .; j_gene: TRBJ1-3; CDR3aa: CASSAIGRGSGNTIYF; CDR3nt: TGTGCCAGCAGTGCTATCGGACGGGGCTCTGGAAACACCATATATTTT
len: 13; v_gene: TRBV18; d_gene: .; abundance: .; j_gene: TRBJ1-1; CDR3aa: CASSGDTYTEAFF; CDR3nt: TGTGCCAGCTCAGGGGACACCTACACTGAAGCTTTCTTT
len: 15; v_gene: TRBV19; d_gene: .; abundance: .; j_gene: TRBJ1-5; CDR3aa: CASSPRDLPNQPQHF; CDR3nt: TGTGCCAGTAGTCCGCGGGACCTTCCTAATCAGCCCCAGCATTTT
len: 14; v_gene: TRBV19; d_gene: TRBD2; abundance: .; j_gene: TRBJ2-5; CDR3aa: CASGLAGGRETQYF; CDR3nt: TGTGCCAGTGGACTAGCGGGGGGTCGGGAGACCCAGTACTTC
len: 15; v_gene: TRBV5-1; d_gene: TRBD1; abundance: .; j_gene: TRBJ1-2; CDR3aa: CASSFRDSSFYGYTF; CDR3nt: TGCGCCAGCAGCTTCCGGGACAGCTCTTTCTATGGCTACACCTTC
len: 17; v_gene: TRBV18; d_gene: TRBD1; abundance: .; j_gene: TRBJ2-7; CDR3aa: CASSPRSTGQSFYEQYF; CDR3nt: TGTGCCAGCTCACCACGGTCCACGGGACAGAGTTTCTACGAGCAGTACTTC
len: 15; v_gene: TRBV4-3; d_gene: .; abundance: .; j_gene: TRBJ1-1; CDR3aa: CASSQALDWSPEAFF; CDR3nt: TGCGCCAGCAGCCAAGCGCTCGATTGGAGCCCTGAAGCTTTCTTT
len: 16; v_gene: TRBV9; d_gene: TRBD1; abundance: .; j_gene: TRBJ2-7; CDR3aa: CASSVGIGTGVTEQYF; CDR3nt: TGTGCCAGCAGCGTAGGGATCGGGACAGGGGTTACGGAGCAGTACTTC
len: 13; v_gene: TRBV11-2; d_gene: TRBD1; abundance: .; j_gene: TRBJ2-1; CDR3aa: CASSPRDRGGQFF; CDR3nt: TGTGCCAGCAGCCCCCGGGACAGGGGCGGGCAGTTCTTC
len: 13; v_gene: TRBV7-2; d_gene: .; abundance: once; j_gene: TRBJ1-3; CDR3aa: CASSRQGFDTIYF; CDR3nt: TGTGCCAGCAGCCGGCAGGGCTTCGACACCATATATTTT
len: 16; v_gene: TRBV7-2; d_gene: .; abundance: .; j_gene: TRBJ2-7; CDR3aa: CASSSQSLAVTDEQYF; CDR3nt: TGTGCCAGCAGCTCTCAATCCCTAGCAGTAACGGACGAGCAGTACTTC
len: 15; v_gene: TRBV4-3; d_gene: TRBD1; abundance: few; j_gene: TRBJ1-2; CDR3aa: CASSQDTAGGRGYTF; CDR3nt: TGCGCCAGCAGCCAAGATACGGCAGGGGGCCGGGGCTACACCTTC
len: 15; v_gene: TRBV6-2/TRBV6-3; d_gene: TRBD1; abundance: .; j_gene: TRBJ1-6; CDR3aa: CASSYYGTGNSPLHF; CDR3nt: TGTGCCAGCAGTTACTATGGGACAGGGAATTCACCCCTCCACTTT
len: 12; v_gene: TRBV10-1; d_gene: .; abundance: .; j_gene: TRBJ1-2; CDR3aa: CASSESGEGYTF; CDR3nt: TGCGCCAGCAGTGAGTCCGGGGAGGGCTACACCTTC
len: 16; v_gene: TRBV14; d_gene: TRBD1; abundance: .; j_gene: TRBJ1-4; CDR3aa: CASSRLTGGTNEKLFF; CDR3nt: TGTGCCAGCAGCCGCCTGACAGGGGGAACTAATGAAAAACTGTTTTTT
len: 16; v_gene: TRBV7-2; d_gene: TRBD2; abundance: .; j_gene: TRBJ2-2; CDR3aa: CASSFGGGANTGELFF; CDR3nt: TGTGCCAGCAGCTTCGGCGGGGGGGCGAACACCGGGGAGCTGTTTTTT
len: 15; v_gene: TRBV3-1/TRBV3-2; d_gene: .; abundance: .; j_gene: TRBJ1-1; CDR3aa: CASSQNPGTSTEAFF; CDR3nt: TGTGCCAGCAGCCAGAATCCGGGTACGAGCACTGAAGCTTTCTTT
len: 14; v_gene: TRBV4-2; d_gene: .; abundance: .; j_gene: TRBJ2-5; CDR3aa: CASSQEVREETQYF; CDR3nt: TGTGCCAGCAGCCAAGAGGTGCGAGAAGAGACCCAGTACTTC
len: 14; v_gene: TRBV6-5; d_gene: .; abundance: .; j_gene: TRBJ1-1; CDR3aa: CASRAPGGNTEAFF; CDR3nt: TGTGCCAGCAGGGCCCCGGGGGGGAACACTGAAGCTTTCTTT
len: 14; v_gene: TRBV18; d_gene: .; abundance: .; j_gene: TRBJ1-4; CDR3aa: CASSPAWQGEKLFF; CDR3nt: TGTGCCAGCTCACCAGCGTGGCAGGGGGAAAAACTGTTTTTT
len: 19; v_gene: TRBV13; d_gene: TRBD2; abundance: .; j_gene: TRBJ2-2; CDR3aa: CASSLGASGGAWGTGELFF; CDR3nt: TGTGCCAGCAGCTTAGGGGCCAGCGGGGGGGCCTGGGGCACCGGGGAGCTGTTTTTT
len: 15; v_gene: TRBV7-2; d_gene: .; abundance: .; j_gene: TRBJ1-3; CDR3aa: CASSSAGNSGNTIYF; CDR3nt: TGTGCCAGCAGCTCCGCAGGGAACTCTGGAAACACCATATATTTT
len: 16; v_gene: TRBV5-4; d_gene: TRBD2; abundance: few; j_gene: TRBJ2-2; CDR3aa: CARSRRGGAGTGELFF; CDR3nt: TGTGCCCGCAGCCGGCGGGGGGGCGCGGGGACCGGGGAGCTGTTTTTT
len: 14; v_gene: TRBV2; d_gene: TRBD1; abundance: .; j_gene: TRBJ2-5; CDR3aa: CASSPIPLTGTVYF; CDR3nt: TGTGCCAGCAGTCCAATACCACTGACCGGGACAGTATACTTC
len: 13; v_gene: TRBV19; d_gene: .; abundance: .; j_gene: TRBJ2-7; CDR3aa: CASSLRTAYEQYF; CDR3nt: TGTGCCAGTAGTCTCCGGACAGCCTACGAGCAGTACTTC
len: 12; v_gene: TRBV19; d_gene: .; abundance: once; j_gene: TRBJ1-2; CDR3aa: CASKSLNYGYTF; CDR3nt: TGTGCCAGTAAATCTTTAAACTATGGCTACACCTTC
len: 12; v_gene: TRBV9; d_gene: .; abundance: once; j_gene: TRBJ1-6; CDR3aa: CASSVSDSPLHF; CDR3nt: TGTGCCAGCAGCGTATCAGATTCGCCCCTCCACTTT
len: 12; v_gene: TRBV12-3/TRBV12-4; d_gene: .; abundance: .; j_gene: TRBJ1-5; CDR3aa: CASSDINQPQHF; CDR3nt: TGTGCCAGCAGTGACATAAATCAGCCCCAGCATTTT
len: 16; v_gene: TRBV24-1; d_gene: .; abundance: .; j_gene: TRBJ2-2; CDR3aa: CATSDLKGESTGELFF; CDR3nt: TGTGCCACCAGTGATTTGAAGGGGGAAAGCACCGGGGAGCTGTTTTTT
len: 14; v_gene: TRBV30; d_gene: .; abundance: .; j_gene: TRBJ1-1; CDR3aa: CAWSVHGGDTEAFF; CDR3nt: TGTGCCTGGAGTGTACATGGGGGGGACACTGAAGCTTTCTTT
len: 14; v_gene: TRBV4-3; d_gene: TRBD1; abundance: .; j_gene: TRBJ2-1; CDR3aa: CASSTRQGPNEQFF; CDR3nt: TGCGCCAGCAGCACCCGACAGGGACCCAATGAGCAGTTCTTC